This T cell receptor (beta chain) comes out of a study of blood T cell repertoires in COVID-19. Authors' methods: For nucleated cells, counts were estimated from reference gene primer amplification. TCRdb's table, derived via immunoSEQ multiplex PCR, lists solely in-frame clones and lacks some. V, J and clone size are those of that table, while D and trimming were read from the DNA. The repertoire consists of roughly 180,000 clones, with about four fifths occurring once and the leading ten covering roughly 7.1%. The length of the CDR3 is 14 residues. The ends were cut back, 3 bases at V and 7 bases at J, with 15 bases in the middle. The germline CDR1 and CDR2 sequences are SNHLY and FYNNEI.

V is TRBV2 and J is TRBJ2-5, with a possible D match to TRBD2 (6 bases). The source is a human donor in a cohort sampled during active COVID-19. The sequenced sample was peripheral blood. The chain's CDR3 is CASSEMRGQGTQYF. CDR3 in DNA: TGTGCCAGCAGTGAGATGCGGGGCCAGGGGACCCAGTACTTC.